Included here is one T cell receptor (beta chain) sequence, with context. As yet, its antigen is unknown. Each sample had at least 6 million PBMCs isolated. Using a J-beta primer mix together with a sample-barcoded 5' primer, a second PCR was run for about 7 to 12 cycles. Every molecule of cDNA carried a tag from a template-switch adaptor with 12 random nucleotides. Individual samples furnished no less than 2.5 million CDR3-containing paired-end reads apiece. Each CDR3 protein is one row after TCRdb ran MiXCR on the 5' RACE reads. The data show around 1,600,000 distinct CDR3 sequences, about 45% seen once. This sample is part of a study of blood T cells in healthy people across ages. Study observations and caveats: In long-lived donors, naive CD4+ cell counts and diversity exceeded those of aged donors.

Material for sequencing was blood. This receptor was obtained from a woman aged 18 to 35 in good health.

In nucleotides, the CDR3 is TGTGCCAGTGGAAGGCAGGGGGTAAATGAAAAACTGTTTTTT. It encodes CASGRQGVNEKLFF. The chain combines TRBV2 with TRBJ1-4, with 7 bases aligning to TRBD1. Germline values: CDR1 SNHLY, CDR2 FYNNEI. The ends lost 9 bases at V and 5 bases at J; junction bases unmatched: 9. This CDR3 is 14 amino acids long.